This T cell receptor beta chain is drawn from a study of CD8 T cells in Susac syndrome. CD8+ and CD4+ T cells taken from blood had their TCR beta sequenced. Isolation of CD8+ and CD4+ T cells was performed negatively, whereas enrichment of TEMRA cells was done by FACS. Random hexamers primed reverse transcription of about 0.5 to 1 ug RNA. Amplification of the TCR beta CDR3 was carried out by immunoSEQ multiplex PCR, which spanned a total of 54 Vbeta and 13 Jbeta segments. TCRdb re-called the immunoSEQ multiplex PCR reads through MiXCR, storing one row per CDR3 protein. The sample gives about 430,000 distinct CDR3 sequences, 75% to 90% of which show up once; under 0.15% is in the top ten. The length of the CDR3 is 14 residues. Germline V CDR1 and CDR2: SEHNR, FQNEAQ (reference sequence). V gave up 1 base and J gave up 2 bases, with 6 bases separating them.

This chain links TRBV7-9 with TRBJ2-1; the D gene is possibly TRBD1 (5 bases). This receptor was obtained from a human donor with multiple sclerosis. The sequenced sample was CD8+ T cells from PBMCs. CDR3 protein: CASSLVTAYNEQFF. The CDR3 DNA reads TGTGCCAGCAGCTTAGTGACAGCCTACAATGAGCAGTTCTTC.